The 3 T cell receptor beta chains presented below share a single source sample, sequenced in a study of T-cell reconstitution after alpha-beta-depleted transplantation in children. Unique molecular identifiers were built into the TCRbeta library. TCRdb reprocessed the PCR reads with MiXCR, giving one entry per CDR3 protein. In the table there are a few hundred thousand distinct CDR3 sequences, 13% of which are singletons. The sequencing here drew on PBMCs, mostly from graft donor cells, taken 360 days after TCRalphabeta/CD19-depleted stem cell transplant. The receptors come from a male patient younger than 18 who had a stem cell transplant for acute myeloid leukemia, so the T cells may come from the graft donor.

There are a few counts of this clonotype. The rearrangement joins TRBV9 to TRBJ2-1; weak D call: TRBD2 (6 bases). This CDR3 region has 16 residues. The germline V and J ends were trimmed by 4 bases and 8 bases, with 22 bases remaining between them. Germline values: CDR1 SGDLS, CDR2 YYNGEE. In DNA, the CDR3 is TGTGCCAGCAGCACCCGACTAGGGGTTCGAACAGATGAGCAGTTCTTC. It translates to CASSTRLGVRTDEQFF.

This sequence joins TRBV29-1 and TRBJ1-1; D is ambiguous. The length of the CDR3 is 12 residues. V dropped 7 bases and J dropped 1 base, with 10 bases sitting between them. The germline gives CDR1 SQVTM, CDR2 ANQGSEA. The CDR3 DNA reads TGCAGCGCCCGTAACGGGAACACTGAAGCTTTCTTT. It specifies CSARNGNTEAFF. Combining the CDR3 with reference TRBV29-1 and TRBJ1-1 gives the whole variable domain SAVISQKPSRDICQRGTSLTIQCQVDSQVTMMFWYRQQPGQSLTLIATANQGSEATYESGFVIDKFPISRPNLTFSTLTVSNMSPEDSSIYLCSARNGNTEAFFGQGTRLTVV.

CDR3 DNA: TGTGCCAGCAGCAAAAACTCAGGGGGCGCGGGATCGGGCAGAGAGACCCAGTACTTC. Translating gives CASSKNSGGAGSGRETQYF. The rearrangement uses TRBV27 and TRBJ2-5, with 8 bases fitting TRBD1. The germline V gene encodes CDR1 MNHEY and CDR2 SMNVEV (reference sequence). After removal of 6 bases from V and 4 bases from J, the junction contained 22 bases not matched to a gene. This CDR3 region has 19 residues.